This is a list of T cell receptor beta chains from one sample in a study of type 1 regulatory T cells. Each CDR3 protein is one row after TCRdb ran MiXCR on the reads. Of about 71,000 distinct CDR3 sequences detected, around 21% appear once; the ten largest clones hold 8% to 9%. Antigens of these TCRs are unknown. Sample: cultured type 1 regulatory T (Tr1) cells, either the whole culture or a sorted fraction (not recorded which). The receptor source for this set is a human donor in good health. Both conserved end residues are part of each CDR3. Each record gives: V gene, J gene, D gene, clone size, CDR3 protein, CDR3 DNA. The D gene is left open where the match is weak. Some rows mark clone size as missing; the rest say once, few, many or name a class of expanded clone.

TRBV5-1,TRBJ2-2,-,few,CASSLGEQSGTGGLFF,TGCGCCAGCAGCTTGGGCGAGCAAAGCGGCACCGGGGGGCTGTTTTTT
TRBV18,TRBJ2-5,-,few,CASSPRKGLQETQYF,TGTGCCAGCTCACCACGGAAGGGTTTACAAGAGACCCAGTACTTC
TRBV29-1,TRBJ1-2,-,few,CSVAQYGYTF,TGCAGCGTTGCCCAGTATGGCTACACCTTC
TRBV7-6,TRBJ2-7,-,-,CASSLVGREAAYEQYF,TGTGCCAGCAGCTTAGTAGGTAGGGAGGCGGCCTACGAGCAGTACTTC
TRBV27,TRBJ1-2,-,-,CASSLWAGGYGYTF,TGTGCCAGCAGTTTATGGGCGGGGGGCTATGGCTACACCTTC
TRBV6-1,TRBJ2-3,-,few,CASSEPGSNTDTQYF,TGTGCCAGCAGTGAACCCGGGAGTAACACAGATACGCAGTATTTT
TRBV5-1,TRBJ2-2,-,many,CASSYRTAGTGELFF,TGCGCCAGCAGCTATCGGACAGCGGGAACCGGGGAGCTGTTTTTT
TRBV5-1,TRBJ2-5,-,medium-sized,CASSFGPGHNKETQYF,TGCGCCAGCAGCTTCGGACCGGGACACAACAAAGAGACCCAGTACTTC
TRBV5-1,TRBJ2-1,-,few,CASSLKGLQGSEQFF,TGCGCCAGCAGCTTGAAGGGACTTCAGGGGAGCGAGCAGTTCTTC
TRBV20-1,TRBJ1-2,-,-,CSASPSGDGYTF,TGCAGTGCTAGTCCGTCGGGTGACGGCTACACCTTC
TRBV24-1,TRBJ2-1,TRBD2,-,CATGGRAYNEQFF,TGTGCCACCGGCGGGAGGGCGTACAATGAGCAGTTCTTC
TRBV6-2/TRBV6-3,TRBJ1-1,-,many,CASSYSNRDRNTEAFF,TGTGCCAGCAGTTACTCGAATCGGGATCGGAACACTGAAGCTTTCTTT
TRBV5-1,TRBJ2-1,-,-,CASSLEGTYRDEQFF,TGCGCCAGCAGCTTGGAGGGGACCTACCGGGATGAGCAGTTCTTC
TRBV27,TRBJ1-4,-,many,CASSLRSTTNEKLFF,TGTGCCAGCAGTTTAAGGTCGACAACTAATGAAAAACTGTTTTTT
TRBV2,TRBJ2-5,-,many,CASSGILTQETQYF,TGTGCCAGCAGTGGGATTCTGACTCAAGAGACCCAGTACTTC
TRBV5-1,TRBJ2-5,-,few,CASSMGGGFSETQYF,TGCGCCAGCAGCATGGGAGGAGGGTTTTCCGAGACCCAGTACTTC
TRBV29-1,TRBJ1-2,-,many,CSVELGAGYTF,TGCAGCGTTGAATTAGGGGCTGGCTACACCTTC
TRBV3-1,TRBJ2-2,-,-,CASSQDRGARAAGTGELFF,TGTGCCAGCAGCCAAGATAGAGGGGCGCGGGCAGCTGGGACCGGGGAGCTGTTTTTT
TRBV5-4,TRBJ2-1,-,-,CASSSLGRYNEQFF,TGTGCCAGCAGCTCCCTGGGCAGATACAATGAGCAGTTCTTC
TRBV7-2,TRBJ1-3,TRBD1,-,CASSQTGDGNTIYF,TGTGCCAGCAGTCAGACAGGGGATGGAAACACCATATATTTT
TRBV5-1,TRBJ2-5,TRBD2,few,CASSLVLAEETQYF,TGCGCCAGCAGCTTGGTACTAGCGGAAGAGACCCAGTACTTC
TRBV12-3/TRBV12-4,TRBJ1-1,-,-,CASSLALRDAEAFF,TGTGCCAGCAGTTTAGCGCTCAGGGACGCTGAAGCTTTCTTT